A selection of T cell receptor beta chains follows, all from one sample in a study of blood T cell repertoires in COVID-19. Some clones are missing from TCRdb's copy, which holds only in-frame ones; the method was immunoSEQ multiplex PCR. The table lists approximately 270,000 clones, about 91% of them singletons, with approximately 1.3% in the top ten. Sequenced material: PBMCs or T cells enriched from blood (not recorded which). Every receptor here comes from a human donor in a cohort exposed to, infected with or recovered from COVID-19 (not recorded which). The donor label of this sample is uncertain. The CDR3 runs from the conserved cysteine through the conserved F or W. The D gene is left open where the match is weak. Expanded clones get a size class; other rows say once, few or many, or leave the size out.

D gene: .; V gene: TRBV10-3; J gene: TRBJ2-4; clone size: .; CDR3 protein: CAISEDLAGENIQYF; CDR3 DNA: TGTGCCATCAGTGAGGATCTGGCAGGGGAAAACATTCAGTACTTC
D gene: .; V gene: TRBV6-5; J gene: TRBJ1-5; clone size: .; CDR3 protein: CASSLLQGSNQPQHF; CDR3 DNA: TGTGCCAGCAGTCTATTACAGGGTAGCAATCAGCCCCAGCATTTT
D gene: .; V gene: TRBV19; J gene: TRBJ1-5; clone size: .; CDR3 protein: CASSPGHRSNQPQHF; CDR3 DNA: TGTGCCAGTAGTCCGGGACACCGTAGCAATCAGCCCCAGCATTTT
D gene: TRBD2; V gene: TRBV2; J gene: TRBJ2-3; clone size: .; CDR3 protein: CASSEARLAGSTDTQYF; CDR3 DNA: TGTGCCAGCAGTGAAGCGCGACTAGCGGGTAGCACAGATACGCAGTATTTT
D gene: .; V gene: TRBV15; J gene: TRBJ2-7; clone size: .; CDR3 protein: CATSLGDYEQYF; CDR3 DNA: TGTGCCACCAGCTTAGGGGATTACGAGCAGTACTTC
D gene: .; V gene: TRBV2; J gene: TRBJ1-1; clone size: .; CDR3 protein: CASSDNRRIFEAFF; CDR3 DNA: TGTGCCAGCAGTGATAACAGGAGAATTTTTGAAGCTTTCTTT
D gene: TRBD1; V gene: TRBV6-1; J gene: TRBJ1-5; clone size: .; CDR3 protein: CASSEAYRGQRTNQPQHF; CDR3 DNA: TGTGCCAGCAGTGAAGCATACAGGGGGCAGAGAACGAATCAGCCCCAGCATTTT
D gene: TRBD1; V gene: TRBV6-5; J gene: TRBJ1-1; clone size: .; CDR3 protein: CASSRMGQGGTEAFF; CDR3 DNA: TGTGCCAGCAGTCGAATGGGACAGGGGGGCACTGAAGCTTTCTTT
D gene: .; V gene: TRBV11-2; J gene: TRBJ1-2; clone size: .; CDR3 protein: CASSSVRSAVRQANYGYTF; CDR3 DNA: TGTGCCAGCAGCTCCGTTCGTTCGGCCGTGAGACAGGCGAACTATGGCTACACCTTC
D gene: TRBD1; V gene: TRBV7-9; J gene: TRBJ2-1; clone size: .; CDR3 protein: CASSHDRGPDNEQFF; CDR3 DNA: TGTGCCAGCAGCCATGACAGGGGGCCGGACAATGAGCAGTTCTTC
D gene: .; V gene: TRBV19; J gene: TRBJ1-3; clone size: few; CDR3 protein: CASSSSGTNTIYF; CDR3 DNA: TGTGCCAGTAGTTCTTCAGGAACCAACACCATATATTTT
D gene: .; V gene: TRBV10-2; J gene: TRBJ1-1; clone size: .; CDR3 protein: CASTWGGGTEAFF; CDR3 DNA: TGCGCCAGCACATGGGGGGGAGGGACTGAAGCTTTCTTT
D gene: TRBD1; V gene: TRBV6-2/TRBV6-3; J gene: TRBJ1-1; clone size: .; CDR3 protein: CASSRTGNTEAFF; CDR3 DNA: TGTGCCAGCAGCAGGACAGGGAACACTGAAGCTTTCTTT
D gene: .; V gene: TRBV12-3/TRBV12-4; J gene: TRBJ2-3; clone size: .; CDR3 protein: CASSPQGWDTQYF; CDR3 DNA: TGTGCCAGCAGCCCACAGGGCTGGGATACGCAGTATTTT
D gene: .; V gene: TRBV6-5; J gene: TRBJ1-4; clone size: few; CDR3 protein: CASSRAGGRGEKLFF; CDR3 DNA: TGTGCCAGCAGCCGCGCCGGGGGGCGGGGTGAAAAACTGTTTTTT
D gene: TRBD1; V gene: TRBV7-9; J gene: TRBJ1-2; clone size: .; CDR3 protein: CASSLRDRSGYTF; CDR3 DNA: TGTGCCAGCAGCTTACGGGACAGAAGCGGCTACACCTTC
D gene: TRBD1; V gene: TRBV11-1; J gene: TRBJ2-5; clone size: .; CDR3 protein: CASSVTGVPETQYF; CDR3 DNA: TGTGCCAGCAGCGTCACAGGGGTCCCAGAGACCCAGTACTTC
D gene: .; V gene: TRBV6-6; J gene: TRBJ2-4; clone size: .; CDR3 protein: CASRPPGEIGKNIQYF; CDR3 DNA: TGTGCCAGCAGGCCCCCGGGGGAGATTGGCAAAAACATTCAGTACTTC
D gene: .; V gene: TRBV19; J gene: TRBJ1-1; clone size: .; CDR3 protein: CASRDGGSIAEAFF; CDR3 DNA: TGTGCCAGTAGGGACGGGGGGAGTATCGCTGAAGCTTTCTTT
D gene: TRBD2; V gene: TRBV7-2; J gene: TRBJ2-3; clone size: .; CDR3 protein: CASGPGGGPDTQYF; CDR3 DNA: TGTGCCAGCGGACCTGGGGGGGGACCAGATACGCAGTATTTT
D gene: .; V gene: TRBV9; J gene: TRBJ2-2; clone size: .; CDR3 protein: CASRSGQTNTGELFF; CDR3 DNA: TGTGCCAGCAGGTCTGGACAGACGAACACCGGGGAGCTGTTTTTT
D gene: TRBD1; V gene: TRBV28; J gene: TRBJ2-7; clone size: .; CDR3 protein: CASSTPWDSYSYEQYF; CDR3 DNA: TGTGCCAGCAGTACCCCTTGGGACAGTTACTCCTACGAGCAGTACTTC
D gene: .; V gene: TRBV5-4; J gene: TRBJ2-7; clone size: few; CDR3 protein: CASSLAIEPYEQYF; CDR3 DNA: TGTGCCAGCAGCTTGGCTATCGAACCCTACGAGCAGTACTTC
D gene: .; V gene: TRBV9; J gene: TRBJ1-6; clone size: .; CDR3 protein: CASSVSGGIDSPLHF; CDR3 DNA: TGTGCCAGCAGCGTAAGCGGAGGGATTGATTCACCCCTCCACTTT
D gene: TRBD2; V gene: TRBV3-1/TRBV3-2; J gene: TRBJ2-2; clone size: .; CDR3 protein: CASSQVAGGRFNTGELFF; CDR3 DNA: TGTGCCAGCAGCCAAGTGGCGGGGGGTCGCTTTAACACCGGGGAGCTGTTTTTT
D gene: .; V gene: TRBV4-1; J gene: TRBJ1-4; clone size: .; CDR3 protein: CASTPPGATNEKLFF; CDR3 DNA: TGCGCCAGCACCCCCCCGGGGGCAACTAATGAAAAACTGTTTTTT
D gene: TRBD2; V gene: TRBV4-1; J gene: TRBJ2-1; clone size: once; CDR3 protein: CASSLRAGSSYNEQFF; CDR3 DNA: TGCGCCAGCAGCCTCCGAGCGGGGAGCTCCTACAATGAGCAGTTCTTC
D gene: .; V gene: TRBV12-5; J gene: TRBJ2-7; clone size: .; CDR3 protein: CASGLRGGEQYF; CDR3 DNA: TGTGCTAGTGGTTTAAGGGGCGGCGAGCAGTACTTC
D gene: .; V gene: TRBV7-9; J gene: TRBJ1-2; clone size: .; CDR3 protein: CASSLGGHDGGYTF; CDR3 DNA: TGTGCCAGCAGCCTAGGGGGGCATGACGGCGGCTACACCTTC
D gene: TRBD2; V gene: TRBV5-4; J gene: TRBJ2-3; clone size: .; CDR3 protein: CASSGVAGGPSDTQYF; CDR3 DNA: TGTGCCAGCAGCGGGGTAGCGGGGGGGCCGTCAGATACGCAGTATTTT
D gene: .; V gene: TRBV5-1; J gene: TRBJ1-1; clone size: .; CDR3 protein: CASSLAGANTEAFF; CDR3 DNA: TGCGCCAGCAGCTTGGCCGGAGCGAACACTGAAGCTTTCTTT
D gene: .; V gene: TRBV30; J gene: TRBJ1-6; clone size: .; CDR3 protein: CAWSSRGGLNSPLHF; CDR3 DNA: TGTGCCTGGAGTTCGCGGGGCGGTCTGAATTCACCCCTCCACTTT
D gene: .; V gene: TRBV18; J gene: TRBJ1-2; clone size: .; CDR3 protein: CASSRGPDSYYGYTF; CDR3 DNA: TGTGCCAGCTCCCGTGGGCCCGATTCCTACTATGGCTACACCTTC
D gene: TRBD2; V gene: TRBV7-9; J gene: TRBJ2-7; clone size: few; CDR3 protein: CASSPSGAYEQYF; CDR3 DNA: TGTGCCAGCAGCCCTAGCGGGGCCTACGAGCAGTACTTC
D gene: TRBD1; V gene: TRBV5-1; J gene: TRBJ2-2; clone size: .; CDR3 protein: CASSPETGNGELFF; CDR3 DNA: TGCGCCAGCAGTCCCGAGACAGGGAACGGGGAGCTGTTTTTT
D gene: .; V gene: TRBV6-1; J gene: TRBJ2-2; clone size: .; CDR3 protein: CASSEPGHNTGELFF; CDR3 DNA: TGTGCCAGCAGTGAACCGGGACACAACACCGGGGAGCTGTTTTTT
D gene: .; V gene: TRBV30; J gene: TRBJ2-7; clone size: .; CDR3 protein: CAWSVRAGEQYF; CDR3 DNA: TGTGCCTGGAGTGTACGGGCGGGGGAGCAGTACTTC
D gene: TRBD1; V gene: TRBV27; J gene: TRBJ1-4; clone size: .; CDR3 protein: CASCVRTGGKLFF; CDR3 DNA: TGTGCCAGTTGTGTTCGGACAGGGGGCAAACTGTTTTTT
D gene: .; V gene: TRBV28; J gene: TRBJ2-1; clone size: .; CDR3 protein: CASTASSSYNEQFF; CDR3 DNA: TGTGCCAGTACAGCCTCCTCCTCCTACAATGAGCAGTTCTTC
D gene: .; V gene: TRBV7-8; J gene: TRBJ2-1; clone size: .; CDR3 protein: CASSLDLGRGRFF; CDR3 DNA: TGTGCCAGCAGCTTAGATCTGGGCAGGGGTAGGTTCTTC